A single sample gave rise to the 21 T cell receptor beta chains below, sequenced in a study of blood T cell repertoires in COVID-19. Some clones are missing from TCRdb's copy, which holds only in-frame ones; the method was immunoSEQ multiplex PCR. The sample has around 330,000 clones; 87% are singletons. What was sequenced was PBMCs or T cells enriched from blood (not recorded which). All receptors come from a woman between 18 and 29 years old who had recovered from COVID-19.

This rearrangement joins TRBV19 to TRBJ2-2; D is uncertain. There are 15 residues in the CDR3. Germline V gene data show CDR1 as LNHDA and CDR2 as SQIVND (reference sequence). With 4 bases removed from V and 0 bases from J, the gap between germline ends came to 9 bases. For the CDR3, the DNA is TGTGCCAGTAGTACGCTTACAGCGAACACCGGGGAGCTGTTTTTT. It is translated as CASSTLTANTGELFF.

The V and J genes are TRBV18 and TRBJ1-2, with TRBD1 identical over 7 bases. Germline assignment: CDR1 KGHSH and CDR2 LQKENI. After removal of 4 bases from V and 4 bases from J, the junction contained 0 bases not matched to a gene. This CDR3 comprises 12 residues. CDR3 coding DNA: TGTGCCAGCTCACGGGACAGCTATGGCTACACCTTC. Protein sequence: CASSRDSYGYTF.

The gene calls are TRBV4-1 and TRBJ2-3; 11 bases align to TRBD2. The CDR3 length is 15 residues. J lost 14 bases, V lost 0 bases, and 10 bases had no gene match. Germline-derived CDR1 and CDR2 are MGHRA and YSYEKL. The CDR3 loop is CASSQDGTSGRPRYF. As DNA, the CDR3 is TGCGCCAGCAGCCAAGATGGAACTAGCGGGAGACCCCGGTATTTT.

The rearrangement uses TRBV18 and TRBJ1-3; 8 bases line up with TRBD1. CDR1 and CDR2 from the germline V gene are KGHSH and LQKENI. This CDR3 spans 16 amino acids. V was pared by 3 bases and J by 5 bases, with 9 bases of the junction left unmatched. CDR3 sequence (DNA): TGTGCCAGCTCACCCAATGACAGGGGATCGCGAAACACCATATATTTT. It specifies CASSPNDRGSRNTIYF.

The rearrangement links TRBV6-2 or TRBV6-3 to TRBJ2-7; a possible D gene is TRBD2 (6 bases). Germline V gene sequence: CDR1 MNHEY, CDR2 SVGEGT. V gave up 0 bases and J gave up 0 bases, with 6 bases separating them. CDR3 length: 14 residues. As DNA, the CDR3 is TGTGCCAGCAGTTACTCTAGCGGCTCCTACGAGCAGTACTTC. It codes for CASSYSSGSYEQYF.

V gene TRBV6-2 or TRBV6-3 combines with J gene TRBJ1-1; 7 nucleotides agree with TRBD1. J was trimmed by 5 bases and V by 0 bases; bases with no gene match: 3. Germline V gene data show CDR1 as MNHEY and CDR2 as SVGEGT. The CDR3 runs 14 residues. The CDR3 here is CASSYSTGWTEAFF. In DNA form, the CDR3 reads TGTGCCAGCAGTTACTCGACAGGGTGGACTGAAGCTTTCTTT.

This clone was detected a few times. CDR3 bases: TGTGCCTGGAGTGTAGGGGCAGGGCGTAATTCACCCCTCCACTTT. It encodes CAWSVGAGRNSPLHF. The V gene is TRBV30, the J gene TRBJ1-6; D is perhaps TRBD1 (5 bases). Germline V gene lookup returns CDR1 GTSNPN and CDR2 SVGIG (reference sequence). Trimming took 0 bases from V and 6 from J, leaving 12 bases between them. This CDR3 region has 15 residues.

The rearrangement links TRBV7-3 to TRBJ1-6, with D perhaps matching TRBD1 (5 bases). Trimming left V 1 base short and J 8 bases short, with 15 bases between. The length of the CDR3 is 16 residues. CDR1 and CDR2 (germline): SGHTA, FQGTGA. CDR3 nucleotides: TGTGCCAGCAGCTTAAGACAGCCTCCCCGATATTCACCCCTCCACTTT. It encodes CASSLRQPPRYSPLHF.

The V call is TRBV6-6, the J call TRBJ1-2, with a possible D match to TRBD1 (6 bases). This CDR3 spans 15 amino acids. Germline loops: CDR1 MNHNY, CDR2 SVGAGI (reference sequence). V lost 6 bases to trimming and J lost 4 bases, with 18 bases between them. CDR3 loop: CASRGAGDFSYGYTF. DNA for the CDR3: TGTGCCAGCAGGGGGGCGGGAGATTTCTCCTATGGCTACACCTTC.

The chain combines TRBV28 with TRBJ2-7; D gene uncertain. The CDR3 has 15 amino acids. Deletions cut 3 bases from V and 0 bases from J, with 12 bases between. Per the germline V gene, CDR1 is MDHEN and CDR2 is SYDVKM. In nucleotides, the CDR3 is TGTGCCAGCAGTTTCGGGTCCGAGAGCTCCTACGAGCAGTACTTC. This sequence encodes CASSFGSESSYEQYF.

This clone was seen a single time. This chain connects TRBV20-1 to TRBJ1-1; D gene unclear. With 7 bases removed from V and 1 base from J, the gap between germline ends came to 7 bases. The CDR3 is made up of 11 amino acids. Germline CDR1 DFQATT, CDR2 SNEGSKA (reference sequence). The CDR3 DNA reads as TGCAGTGATACACCGAACACTGAAGCTTTCTTT. Translating gives CSDTPNTEAFF.

The chain has TRBV28 and TRBJ2-3, with 9 positions matching TRBD1. The V gene end was trimmed by 6 bases and the J gene end by 4 bases; junction bases not matched to a gene: 5. This CDR3 spans 14 amino acids. The germline CDR1 and CDR2 sequences are MDHEN and SYDVKM. CDR3 bases: TGTGCCAGCAGCGGGACAGGGAATGCAGATACGCAGTATTTT. It translates to CASSGTGNADTQYF.

The V call is TRBV25-1, the J call TRBJ2-3; D unresolved. The V end lost 6 bases, the J end lost 3 bases, and 10 bases lay between the germline ends. CDR3 length equals 13 residues. The germline CDR1 and CDR2 sequences are MGHDK and SYGVNS. The CDR3 region is CASRNKATDTQYF. Here the CDR3 DNA reads TGTGCCAGCAGAAATAAAGCTACAGATACGCAGTATTTT.

The chain combines TRBV6-5 with TRBJ1-2; the D is unclear. The germline V and J ends were trimmed by 5 bases and 2 bases, with 6 bases remaining between them. Per germline, CDR1 MNHEY and CDR2 SVGAGI. This CDR3 has 12 amino acids. In DNA, the CDR3 is TGTGCCAGCAGTAATAGAAACTATGGCTACACCTTC. As protein: CASSNRNYGYTF.

Only one count was recorded for this clone. The chain couples TRBV6-5 to TRBJ2-1, with 8 positions matching TRBD1. The CDR3 loop spans 13 amino acids. V shed 0 bases and J 8 bases; nucleotides not matched to a gene: 0. CDR1 MNHEY and CDR2 SVGAGI come from the germline V gene. The CDR3 coding sequence is TGTGCCAGCAGTTACTCGGACAGGGATGAGCAGTTCTTC. Translated, it gives CASSYSDRDEQFF.

For the CDR3, the DNA is TGTGCCAGCACCCCGGGAGGACAGGGCTATGAAAAACTGTTTTTT. Translation: CASTPGGQGYEKLFF. The chain has TRBV28 and TRBJ1-4, with TRBD1 matching 8 bases. This CDR3 contains 15 residues. Per germline, CDR1 MDHEN and CDR2 SYDVKM. Germline trimming cut 7 bases from V and 6 bases from J; bases unmatched to any gene: 10.

V usage is TRBV18 and J usage is TRBJ2-1, with TRBD1 identical over 7 bases. The CDR3 loop spans 14 amino acids. Looked up from germline, CDR1 is KGHSH and CDR2 is LQKENI. Losses at the gene ends were 3 bases for V and 3 bases for J; bases not matched to a gene: 2. CDR3 DNA: TGTGCCAGCTCACCGACAGGGATCTACAATGAGCAGTTCTTC. The encoded protein is CASSPTGIYNEQFF.

V is TRBV4-3 and J is TRBJ2-7, with a possible D match to TRBD1 (6 bases). The CDR3 extends over 13 amino acids. Germline V gene sequence: CDR1 LGHNA, CDR2 YSLEER. Trimming pared 5 bases from V and 3 bases from J, leaving 11 bases between. The CDR3 region is CASSTQGSYEQYF. CDR3 in DNA: TGCGCCAGCAGCACACAGGGAAGCTACGAGCAGTACTTC.

The J gene is TRBJ2-1, the V gene TRBV18; 10 bases fit TRBD2. Germline V CDR1 and CDR2: KGHSH, LQKENI. The junction had 14 bases not matched to a gene; V was cut back by 2 bases and J by 16 bases. The CDR3 has 15 residues. This CDR3 is CASSPLPSGGSFSFF. CDR3 nucleotides: TGTGCCAGCTCACCATTGCCTAGCGGGGGCTCCTTTAGCTTCTTC.

This chain joins TRBV28 and TRBJ1-2; D is undetermined. The CDR3 covers 14 residues. V lost 5 bases and J 4 bases, leaving 14 bases between the germline ends. CDR1 MDHEN and CDR2 SYDVKM come from the germline V gene. As DNA, the CDR3 is TGTGCCAGCAGTCTAACCTCGGGGTTCTATGGCTACACCTTC. The encoded protein is CASSLTSGFYGYTF.

This clone has only one observation. The V gene is TRBV28, the J gene TRBJ1-2; no clear D. The CDR3 extends over 13 amino acids. V was pared by 7 bases and J by 3 bases, with 12 bases between. The V gene's germline CDR1 is MDHEN and CDR2 SYDVKM. CDR3 sequence reads: CASMRYTDYGYTF. CDR3 nucleotide sequence: TGTGCCAGCATGCGGTACACTGACTATGGCTACACCTTC.